Listed below are T cell receptor beta chains from one sample, sequenced in a study of blood T cell repertoires in COVID-19. Clones were read by immunoSEQ multiplex PCR, and TCRdb kept only the in-frame ones, dropping some. Seen here are some 70,000 clones, around 86% observed once, and the top ten hold 6.6%. Material for sequencing was peripheral blood. These receptor sequences come from a man aged 45 to 65 with active COVID-19. Each CDR3 is given with its conserved first and last residue. Fields, in order: D gene, clone size, J gene, V gene, CDR3 DNA, CDR3 protein. The D gene is left open where the match is weak. Expanded clones are given a class, and other clones once, few, many or no size at all.

>TRBD2|NA|TRBJ2-5|TRBV9
TGTGCCAGCAGCCTTAGAGGTACTAGCGAAGAGACCCAGTACTTC
CASSLRGTSEETQYF
>TRBD1|NA|TRBJ1-2|TRBV6-6
TGTGCCAGCGGTGACAGGGTTCACACCTTC
CASGDRVHTF
>NA|NA|TRBJ2-7|TRBV27
TGTGCCAGCAGCGAGTTGACAGGAATCTACGAGCAGTACTTC
CASSELTGIYEQYF
>NA|NA|TRBJ2-7|TRBV6-5
TGTGCCAGCAGTTACTCCCCACAGGGCGGCTACGAGCAGTACTTC
CASSYSPQGGYEQYF
>NA|NA|TRBJ2-2|TRBV11-2
TGTGCCAGCAGCTTAGCGGGGGTTATCACCGGGGAGCTGTTTTTT
CASSLAGVITGELFF
>TRBD1|NA|TRBJ1-6|TRBV6-4
TGTGCCAGCAGAAAGGACAGGGCCTATAATTCACCCCTCCACTTT
CASRKDRAYNSPLHF
>NA|large|TRBJ2-7|TRBV5-6
TGTGCCAGCACCCCCTGGGGGGGCGGTTACGAGCAGTACTTC
CASTPWGGGYEQYF
>TRBD2|NA|TRBJ2-1|TRBV4-2
TGTGCCAGCAGCCAAGATCCCCCCCTAGCGGATTCCTACAATGAGCAGTTCTTC
CASSQDPPLADSYNEQFF
>TRBD1|NA|TRBJ2-5|TRBV7-2
TGTGCCAGCAGCCCACGGGACAGGGGACAAGAGACCCAGTACTTC
CASSPRDRGQETQYF
>NA|NA|TRBJ1-1|TRBV6-6
TGTGCCAGCAGTTACTCGAGATCCGGGACTGAAGCTTTCTTT
CASSYSRSGTEAFF
>NA|NA|TRBJ1-6|TRBV28
TGTGCCAGCAGCTCCCCGGTCTCACATTCACCCCTCCACTTT
CASSSPVSHSPLHF
>TRBD2|once|TRBJ2-7|TRBV28
TGTGCCAGCAGACCCGGGACTAGCGGCTACGAGCAGTACTTC
CASRPGTSGYEQYF
>TRBD1|NA|TRBJ2-1|TRBV5-6
TGTGCCAGCAGCTTCTCAGGGGGCATGGACAATGAGCAGTTCTTC
CASSFSGGMDNEQFF
>TRBD1|NA|TRBJ2-6|TRBV7-3
TGTGCCAGCAGCCGGACAGGGGGTGGGGCCAACGTCCTGACTTTC
CASSRTGGGANVLTF
>NA|NA|TRBJ2-3|TRBV3-1/TRBV3-2
TGTGCCAGCAGCCAAGATTTTGTCAGGGTGGCAGATACGCAGTATTTT
CASSQDFVRVADTQYF
>TRBD1|NA|TRBJ1-3|TRBV6-6
TGTGCCAGCATTACAGGGGAAGGTGGAAACACCATATATTTT
CASITGEGGNTIYF
>TRBD2|NA|TRBJ2-3|TRBV5-4
TGTGCCAGCAGCCCGCGCGCTAGCGGGAGACCCACAGATACGCAGTATTTT
CASSPRASGRPTDTQYF
>TRBD2|NA|TRBJ2-7|TRBV7-2
TGTGCCAGCAGCGCTAGCGGGAGGGGAGAGCAGTACTTC
CASSASGRGEQYF
>TRBD2|NA|TRBJ2-3|TRBV19
TGTGCCAGTAGTATAGAACTAGCGGGCACAGATACGCAGTATTTT
CASSIELAGTDTQYF
>NA|NA|TRBJ1-2|TRBV5-4
TGTGCCAGCAGCTTATCTCAGGGAGGCTATGGCTACACCTTC
CASSLSQGGYGYTF
>NA|NA|TRBJ1-6|TRBV7-9
TGTGCCAGCAGCTTAGGTGCGGGGTTTTATAATTCACCCCTCCACTTT
CASSLGAGFYNSPLHF
>NA|NA|TRBJ2-5|TRBV4-3
TGCGCCAGCAGCCAAGATTTGCCGGGGGAGACCCAGTACTTC
CASSQDLPGETQYF
>NA|NA|TRBJ1-5|TRBV19
TGTGCCAGTAGTATGGGTAGAACAGGTGAACAGCCCCAGCATTTT
CASSMGRTGEQPQHF
>TRBD1|NA|TRBJ2-7|TRBV25-1
TGTGCCAGCAGAAGGACAGGGGCCTACGAGCAGTACTTC
CASRRTGAYEQYF
>NA|once|TRBJ2-2|TRBV4-3
TGCGCCAGCAGCCCTTCTCGAGGGAGCTTCGCGAACACCGGGGAGCTGTTTTTT
CASSPSRGSFANTGELFF
>NA|NA|TRBJ2-5|TRBV18
TGTGCCAGCTCATCAATGGGGGGTAAAGAGACCCAGTACTTC
CASSSMGGKETQYF
>NA|NA|TRBJ1-2|TRBV29-1
TGCAGCGTTCTAGGGGGGGTCTATGGCTACACCTTC
CSVLGGVYGYTF
>NA|NA|TRBJ1-3|TRBV7-3
TGTGCCAGCAGCTTGGGGAGCTCTGGAAACACCATATATTTT
CASSLGSSGNTIYF
>TRBD1|NA|TRBJ2-5|TRBV30
TGTGCCTGGAGTGTACCTTACAGGGGGAACGCTCAAGAGACCCAGTACTTC
CAWSVPYRGNAQETQYF
>TRBD1|NA|TRBJ1-2|TRBV28
TGTGCCAGCAGATCTCCCCTGGCAGGGGGCGTTGGCTACACCTTC
CASRSPLAGGVGYTF
>NA|NA|TRBJ2-4|TRBV7-2
TGTGCCAGCAGAAAGGGGACCAAAAACATTCAGTACTTC
CASRKGTKNIQYF
>TRBD2|NA|TRBJ2-7|TRBV19
TGTGCCAGTAGTTCCCAGACGGGGGGTCGGAACGAGCAGTACTTC
CASSSQTGGRNEQYF
>NA|NA|TRBJ2-5|TRBV19
TGTGCCAGTAGTCCCCGGACAGACTTCCATCAAGAGACCCAGTACTTC
CASSPRTDFHQETQYF
>NA|NA|TRBJ2-1|TRBV7-3
TGTGCCAGCAGCTTGGACATCACCCATGAGCAGTTCTTC
CASSLDITHEQFF
>TRBD1|NA|TRBJ1-2|TRBV18
TGTGCCAGCTCAGAGAAAACCGGGACAGCTTACGGCTACACCTTC
CASSEKTGTAYGYTF
>TRBD1|few|TRBJ1-5|TRBV19
TGTGCCAGTAGCCGCTCCCGGGACAGGGGCTATCAGCCCCAGCATTTT
CASSRSRDRGYQPQHF
>NA|NA|TRBJ2-4|TRBV4-2
TGTGCCAGCAGCCAAGGACAGATAATGTACTTC
CASSQGQIMYF
>TRBD1|NA|TRBJ1-2|TRBV5-1
TGCGCCAGCAGCTTAGGGACAGATACCTATGGCTACACCTTC
CASSLGTDTYGYTF
>NA|NA|TRBJ1-2|TRBV4-2
TGTGCCAGCAGCCAAGATGCGGCTTCTAACTATGGCTACACCTTC
CASSQDAASNYGYTF
>NA|NA|TRBJ2-7|TRBV5-6
TGTGCCAGTCGCACCCCGGCCAGGGCCTACGAGCAGTACTTC
CASRTPARAYEQYF
>TRBD1|NA|TRBJ2-7|TRBV5-1
TGCGCCAGCAGCTTGGCTACAGGGGCCGAGCAGTACTTC
CASSLATGAEQYF
>NA|once|TRBJ2-7|TRBV2
TGTGCCAGCAGTTCGAATGCGGGGCCCTACGAGCAGTACTTC
CASSSNAGPYEQYF
>NA|NA|TRBJ1-5|TRBV30
TGTGCCTGGAGTGTCCGGGGCAATCAGCCCCAGCATTTT
CAWSVRGNQPQHF
>NA|NA|TRBJ1-6|TRBV12-3/TRBV12-4
TGTGCCAGCCGCACAGGGCGTTCACCCCTCCACTTT
CASRTGRSPLHF
>TRBD1|NA|TRBJ1-4|TRBV5-1
TGCGCCAGCAGCCGGGCAGGGGGACTAACTAATGAAAAACTGTTTTTT
CASSRAGGLTNEKLFF
>TRBD1|NA|TRBJ2-7|TRBV5-5
TGTGCCAGCAGCTTGAACAGGGGGCTATACGAGCAGTACTTC
CASSLNRGLYEQYF
>NA|NA|TRBJ2-7|TRBV20-1
TGCAGTGCTAGCCCCGCGCGCGAGCAGTACTTC
CSASPAREQYF
>TRBD2|NA|TRBJ2-1|TRBV28
TGTGCCAGCAGTTTAGGGCTAGCGGGAGGGCTGGAGGAGCAGTTCTTC
CASSLGLAGGLEEQFF
>TRBD1|NA|TRBJ1-1|TRBV4-3
TGCGCCAGCAGCCAAGATTCATCCTTCTCCGACAGGGTGATCACTGAAGCTTTCTTT
CASSQDSSFSDRVITEAFF
>NA|NA|TRBJ1-5|TRBV5-6
TGTGCCAGCAGCTTGGGAGGCAGGGAAGAAGGACAGCCCCAGCATTTT
CASSLGGREEGQPQHF
>NA|NA|TRBJ2-5|TRBV5-1
TGCGCCAGCAGCTTAGATAGGGGAGGAGAGACCCAGTACTTC
CASSLDRGGETQYF
>NA|NA|TRBJ2-1|TRBV23-1
TGCGCCAGCAGTCAATCTAAGCTAAATGAGCAGTTCTTC
CASSQSKLNEQFF
>NA|NA|TRBJ1-1|TRBV29-1
TGCAGCGTTAGCCCGAACACTGAAGCTTTCTTT
CSVSPNTEAFF
>TRBD2|NA|TRBJ2-5|TRBV7-9
TGTGCCAGCAGCTTAGGCGGGGGATGGGAGACCCAGTACTTC
CASSLGGGWETQYF